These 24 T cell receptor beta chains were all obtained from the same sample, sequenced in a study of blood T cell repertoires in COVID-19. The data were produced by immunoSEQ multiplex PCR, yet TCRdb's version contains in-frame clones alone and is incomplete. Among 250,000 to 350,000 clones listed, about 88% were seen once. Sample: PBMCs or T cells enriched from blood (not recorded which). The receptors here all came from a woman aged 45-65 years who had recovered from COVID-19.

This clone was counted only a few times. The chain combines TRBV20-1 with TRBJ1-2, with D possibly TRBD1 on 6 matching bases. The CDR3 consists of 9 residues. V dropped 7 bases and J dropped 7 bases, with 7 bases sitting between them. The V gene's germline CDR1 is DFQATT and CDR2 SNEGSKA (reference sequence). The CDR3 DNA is TGCAGTGAGACAGGTGGCTACACCTTC. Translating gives CSETGGYTF.

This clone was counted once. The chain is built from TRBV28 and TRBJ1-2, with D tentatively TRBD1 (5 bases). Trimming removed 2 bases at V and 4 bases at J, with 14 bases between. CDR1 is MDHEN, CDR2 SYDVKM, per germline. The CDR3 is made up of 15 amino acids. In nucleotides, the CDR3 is TGTGCCAGCAGTTTAGGGGCAGGGATAAGCTATGGCTACACCTTC. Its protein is CASSLGAGISYGYTF.

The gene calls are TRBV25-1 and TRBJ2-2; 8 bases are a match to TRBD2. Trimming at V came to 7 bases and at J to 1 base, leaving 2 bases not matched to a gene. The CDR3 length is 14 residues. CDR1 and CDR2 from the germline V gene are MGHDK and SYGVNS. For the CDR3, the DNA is TGTGCCAGCACCCGGGGGGGGAACACCGGGGAGCTGTTTTTT. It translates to CASTRGGNTGELFF.

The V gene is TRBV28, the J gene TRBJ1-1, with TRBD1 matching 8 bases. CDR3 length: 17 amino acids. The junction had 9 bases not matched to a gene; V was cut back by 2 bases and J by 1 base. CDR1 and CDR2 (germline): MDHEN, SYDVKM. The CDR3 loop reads CASSLRELTGGNTEAFF. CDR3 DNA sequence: TGTGCCAGCAGTTTAAGGGAGCTTACAGGGGGGAACACTGAAGCTTTCTTT.

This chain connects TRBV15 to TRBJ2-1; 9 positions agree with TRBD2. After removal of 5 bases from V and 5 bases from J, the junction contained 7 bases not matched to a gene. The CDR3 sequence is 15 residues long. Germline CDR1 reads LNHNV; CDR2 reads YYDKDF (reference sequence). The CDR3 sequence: CATSGLASRNNEQFF. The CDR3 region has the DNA TGTGCCACCAGCGGACTAGCGTCCAGGAACAATGAGCAGTTCTTC.

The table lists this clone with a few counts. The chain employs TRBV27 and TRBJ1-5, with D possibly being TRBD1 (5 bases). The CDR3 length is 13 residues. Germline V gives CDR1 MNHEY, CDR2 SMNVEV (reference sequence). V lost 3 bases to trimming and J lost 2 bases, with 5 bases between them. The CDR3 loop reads CASSFRGNQPQHF. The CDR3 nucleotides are TGTGCCAGCAGTTTCAGGGGCAATCAGCCCCAGCATTTT.

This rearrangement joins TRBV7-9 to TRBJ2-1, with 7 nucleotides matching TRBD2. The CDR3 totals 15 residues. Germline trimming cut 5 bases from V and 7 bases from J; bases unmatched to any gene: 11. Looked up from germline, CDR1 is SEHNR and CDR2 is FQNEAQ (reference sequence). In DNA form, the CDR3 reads TGTGCCAGCAGCCCTCCTAGCGGAATGGCAAATGAGCAGTTCTTC. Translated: CASSPPSGMANEQFF.

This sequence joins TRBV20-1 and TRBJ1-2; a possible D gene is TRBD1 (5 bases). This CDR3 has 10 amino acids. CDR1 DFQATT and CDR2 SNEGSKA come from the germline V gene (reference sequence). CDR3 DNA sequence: TGCCCAGTAGGGGACTATGGCTACACCTTC. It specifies CPVGDYGYTF.

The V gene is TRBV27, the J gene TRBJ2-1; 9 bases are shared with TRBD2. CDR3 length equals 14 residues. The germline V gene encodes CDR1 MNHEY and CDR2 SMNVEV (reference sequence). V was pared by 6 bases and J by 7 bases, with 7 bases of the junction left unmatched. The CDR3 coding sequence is TGTGCCAGCAGCTTGCGGGAGGGATGGAATGAGCAGTTCTTC. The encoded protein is CASSLREGWNEQFF.

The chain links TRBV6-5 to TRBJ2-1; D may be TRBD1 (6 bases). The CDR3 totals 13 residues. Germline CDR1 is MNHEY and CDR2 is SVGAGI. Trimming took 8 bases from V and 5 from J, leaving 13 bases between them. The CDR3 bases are TGTGCCAGCGGACGACAGGTCAACAATGAGCAGTTCTTC. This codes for CASGRQVNNEQFF.

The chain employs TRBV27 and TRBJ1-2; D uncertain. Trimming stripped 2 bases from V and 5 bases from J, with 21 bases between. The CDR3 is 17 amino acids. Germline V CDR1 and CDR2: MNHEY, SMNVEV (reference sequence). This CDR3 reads CASSLAGSSIWLYGYTF. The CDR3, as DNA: TGTGCCAGCAGTTTAGCAGGATCCTCGATATGGCTATATGGCTACACCTTC.

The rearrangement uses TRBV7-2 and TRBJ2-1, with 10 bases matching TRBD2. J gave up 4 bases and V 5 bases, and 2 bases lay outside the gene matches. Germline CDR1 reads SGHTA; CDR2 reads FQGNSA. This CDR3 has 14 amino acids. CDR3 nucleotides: TGTGCCAGCAGCCCACTAGCGGGGTACAATGAGCAGTTCTTC. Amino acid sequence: CASSPLAGYNEQFF.

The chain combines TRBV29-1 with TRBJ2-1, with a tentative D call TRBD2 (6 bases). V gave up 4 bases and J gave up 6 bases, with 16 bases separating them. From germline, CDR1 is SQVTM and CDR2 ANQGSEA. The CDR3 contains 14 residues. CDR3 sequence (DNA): TGCAGCGTTGGTCTAGCGCCTCATGGCAATGAGCAGTTCTTC. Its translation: CSVGLAPHGNEQFF.

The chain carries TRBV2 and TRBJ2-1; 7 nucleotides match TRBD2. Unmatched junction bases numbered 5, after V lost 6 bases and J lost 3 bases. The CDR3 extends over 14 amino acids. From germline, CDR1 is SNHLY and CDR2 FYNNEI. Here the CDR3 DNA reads TGTGCCAGCAGGATAGCTAGCGGCTACAATGAGCAGTTCTTC. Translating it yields CASRIASGYNEQFF. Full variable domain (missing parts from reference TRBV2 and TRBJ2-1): EPEVTQTPSHQVTQMGQEVILRCVPISNHLYFYWYRQILGQKVEFLVSFYNNEISEKSEIFDDQFSVERPDGSNFTLKIRSTKLEDSAMYFCASRIASGYNEQFFGPGTRLTVL.

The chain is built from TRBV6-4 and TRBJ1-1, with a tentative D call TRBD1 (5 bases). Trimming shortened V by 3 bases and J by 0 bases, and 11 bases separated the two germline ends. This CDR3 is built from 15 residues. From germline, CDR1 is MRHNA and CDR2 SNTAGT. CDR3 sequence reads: CASSEGQGMNTEAFF. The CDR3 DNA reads TGTGCCAGCAGTGAGGGCCAGGGCATGAACACTGAAGCTTTCTTT.

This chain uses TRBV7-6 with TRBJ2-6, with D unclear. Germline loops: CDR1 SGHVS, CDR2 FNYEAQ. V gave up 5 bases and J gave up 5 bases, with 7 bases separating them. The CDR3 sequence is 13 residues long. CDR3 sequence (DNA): TGTGCCAGCAGCGCCTGGCGGGCCAACGTCCTGACTTTC. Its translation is CASSAWRANVLTF.

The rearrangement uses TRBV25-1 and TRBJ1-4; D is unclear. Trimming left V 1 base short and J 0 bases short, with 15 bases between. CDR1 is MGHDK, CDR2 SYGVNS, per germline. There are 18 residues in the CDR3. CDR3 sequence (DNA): TGTGCCAGCAGTGAATCGCGCGGAGGGAGGGCAACTAATGAAAAACTGTTTTTT. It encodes CASSESRGGRATNEKLFF.

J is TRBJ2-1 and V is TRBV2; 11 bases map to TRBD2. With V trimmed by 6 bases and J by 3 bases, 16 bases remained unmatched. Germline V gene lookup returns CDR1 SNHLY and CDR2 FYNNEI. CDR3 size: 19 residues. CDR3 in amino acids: CASRAGQGMTSGNYNEQFF. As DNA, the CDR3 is TGTGCCAGCAGAGCCGGACAGGGGATGACTAGCGGGAACTACAATGAGCAGTTCTTC. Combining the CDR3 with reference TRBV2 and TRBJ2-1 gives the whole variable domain EPEVTQTPSHQVTQMGQEVILRCVPISNHLYFYWYRQILGQKVEFLVSFYNNEISEKSEIFDDQFSVERPDGSNFTLKIRSTKLEDSAMYFCASRAGQGMTSGNYNEQFFGPGTRLTVL.

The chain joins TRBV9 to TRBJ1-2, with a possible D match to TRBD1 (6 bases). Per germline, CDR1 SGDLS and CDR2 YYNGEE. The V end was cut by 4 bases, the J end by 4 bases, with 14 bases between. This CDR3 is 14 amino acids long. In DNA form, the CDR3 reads TGTGCCAGCAGCCCCCAAGCAGGGGCCTATGGCTACACCTTC. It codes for CASSPQAGAYGYTF.

The CDR3, as DNA: TGTGCCAGCAGACACGCCGGGACTACGTACGAGCAGTACTTC. Its protein product is CASRHAGTTYEQYF. This chain links TRBV3-1 (or the pseudogene TRBV3-2) with TRBJ2-7; TRBD2 aligns across 7 bases. Trimming took 6 bases from V and 4 from J; bases not matched to a gene: 9. This CDR3 region has 14 residues. Germline V gene data show CDR1 as LGHDT and CDR2 as YNNKEL (reference sequence).

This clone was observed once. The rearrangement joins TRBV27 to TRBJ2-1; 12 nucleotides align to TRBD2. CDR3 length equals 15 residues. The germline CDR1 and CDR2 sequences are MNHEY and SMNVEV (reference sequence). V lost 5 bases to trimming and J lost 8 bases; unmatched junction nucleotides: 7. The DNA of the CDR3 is TGTGCCAGCAGTCCCTGGACTAGCGGGAAGGATGAGCAGTTCTTC. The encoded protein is CASSPWTSGKDEQFF.

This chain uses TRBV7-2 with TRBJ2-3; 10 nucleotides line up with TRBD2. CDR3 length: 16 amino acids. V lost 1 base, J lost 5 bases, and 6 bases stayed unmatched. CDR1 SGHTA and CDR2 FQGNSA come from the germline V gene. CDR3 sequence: CASSLGSGRGGDTQYF. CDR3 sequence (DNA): TGTGCCAGCAGCTTAGGAAGCGGGAGGGGGGGAGATACGCAGTATTTT.

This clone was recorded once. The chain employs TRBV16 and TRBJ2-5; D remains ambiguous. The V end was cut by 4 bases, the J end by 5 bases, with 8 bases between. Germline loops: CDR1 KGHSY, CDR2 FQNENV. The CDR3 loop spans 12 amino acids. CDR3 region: CASSPIGETQYF. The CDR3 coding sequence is TGTGCCAGCAGCCCCATCGGGGAGACCCAGTACTTC.

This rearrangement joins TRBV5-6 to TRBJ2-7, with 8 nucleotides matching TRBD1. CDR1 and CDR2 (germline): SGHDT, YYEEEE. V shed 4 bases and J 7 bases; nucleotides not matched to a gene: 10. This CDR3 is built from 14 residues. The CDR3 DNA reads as TGTGCCAGCAGCCCAGGACAGGGTACGAGGGAGCAGTACTTC. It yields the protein CASSPGQGTREQYF.